Below, 20 T cell receptor beta chains from the same sample are listed, as sequenced in a study of cytomegalovirus exposure and HLA in healthy donors. Sequencing used immunoSEQ multiplex PCR; TCRdb keeps in-frame clones, though not all of them. The sample lists approximately 210,000 clones; 85% to 90% were seen once. The sequenced sample was PBMCs. The receptors here all came from a woman aged 18-29 years in good health and CMV-seronegative.

This chain links TRBV28 with TRBJ2-5; D unresolved. The CDR3 has 15 amino acids. V shed 4 bases and J shed 3 bases, with 15 bases lying between them. In germline, CDR1 is MDHEN, CDR2 SYDVKM. The DNA for the CDR3 is TGTGCCAGCAGTTATCTGGGCGACGCAAAAGAGACCCAGTACTTC. Protein sequence: CASSYLGDAKETQYF.

Only a few counts were recorded for this clone. One junction end does not reproduce the germline sequence, and a read error may be involved. The J gene is TRBJ1-2, the V gene TRBV29-1; the D is unclear. The V gene's germline CDR1 is SQVTM and CDR2 ANQGSEA. The CDR3 spans 9 residues. CDR3 DNA: TGCAGCGTTGTTCCTTGGAGGACGTTC. This encodes CSVVPWRTF.

The chain couples TRBV4-3 to TRBJ2-1; 10 nucleotides align to TRBD2. Germline CDR1 and CDR2: LGHNA and YSLEER. This CDR3 spans 15 amino acids. The V gene end was trimmed by 4 bases and the J gene end by 5 bases; junction bases not matched to a gene: 5. As DNA, the CDR3 is TGCGCCAGCAGCCGGACTAGCGGAGCCGACAATGAGCAGTTCTTC. It codes for CASSRTSGADNEQFF.

V usage is TRBV6-4 and J usage is TRBJ1-2; D gene ambiguous. The germline gives CDR1 MRHNA, CDR2 SNTAGT. Trimming stripped 10 bases from V and 1 base from J, with 19 bases between. The CDR3 contains 15 residues. The DNA for the CDR3 is TGTGCCACCTCGACAATGGTCCCGGTTAACTATGGCTACACCTTC. Protein sequence: CATSTMVPVNYGYTF.

The V call is TRBV5-6, the J call TRBJ2-1; TRBD2 aligns across 7 bases. Trimming removed 1 base from V and 4 bases from J; junction bases left unmatched: 2. In germline, CDR1 is SGHDT, CDR2 YYEEEE. This CDR3 contains 14 residues. The CDR3 region has the DNA TGTGCCAGCAGCTTGAGCGGGATTTACAATGAGCAGTTCTTC. It specifies CASSLSGIYNEQFF.

V is TRBV6-1 and J is TRBJ2-7; TRBD1 aligns across 9 bases. The length of the CDR3 is 16 residues. J lost 1 base, V lost 1 base, and 5 bases had no gene match. Germline CDR1 is MNHNS and CDR2 is SASEGT. CDR3 region: CASSEERGTGSYEQYF. CDR3 coding DNA: TGTGCCAGCAGTGAAGAACGTGGGACAGGGTCCTACGAGCAGTACTTC.

The genes are TRBV2 and TRBJ2-1; D not resolved. The V and J ends lost 4 bases and 0 bases respectively, with 10 bases between them. Germline V gene sequence: CDR1 SNHLY, CDR2 FYNNEI. CDR3 size: 15 residues. DNA for the CDR3: TGTGCCAGCAGTGCACGATCGAGCTCCTACAATGAGCAGTTCTTC. Translating gives CASSARSSSYNEQFF.

The V and J genes are TRBV10-1 and TRBJ2-7; TRBD2 agrees at 9 bases. The CDR3 runs to 15 residues. The germline V gene has CDR1 WNHNN and CDR2 SYGVQD (reference sequence). V gave up 7 bases and J gave up 2 bases; unmatched junction bases: 9. The CDR3 spells CASIQIAGATYEQYF. CDR3 nucleotides: TGCGCCAGCATCCAAATAGCGGGAGCCACCTACGAGCAGTACTTC.

The chain recombines TRBV15 with TRBJ1-1, with D perhaps matching TRBD1 (6 bases). Trimming pared 2 bases from V and 4 bases from J, leaving 14 bases between. Germline V lookup: CDR1 LNHNV, CDR2 YYDKDF (reference sequence). CDR3 size: 15 residues. CDR3 residues: CATSRRAGAVTEAFF. In DNA, the CDR3 is TGTGCCACCAGCAGACGGGCAGGGGCGGTCACTGAAGCTTTCTTT.

This chain uses TRBV4-3 with TRBJ2-1; 12 bases are shared with TRBD2. The J segment lost 7 bases and the V segment lost 1 base, leaving 5 bases of the junction unmatched. The CDR3 spans 16 residues. Germline assignment: CDR1 LGHNA and CDR2 YSLEER. DNA of the CDR3: TGCGCCAGCAGCCAAGCGAGACTAGCGGGAGCGAATGAGCAGTTCTTC. It is translated as CASSQARLAGANEQFF.

The rearrangement joins TRBV30 to TRBJ2-7; TRBD2 matches 8 bases. Germline V CDR1 and CDR2: GTSNPN, SVGIG (reference sequence). This CDR3 spans 14 amino acids. Trimming cost V 0 bases and J 3 bases; bases outside gene matches: 4. The CDR3: CAWSVAGDFYEQYF. The CDR3 region has the DNA TGTGCCTGGAGTGTAGCGGGAGATTTCTACGAGCAGTACTTC.

The chain combines TRBV5-1 with TRBJ2-7, with D perhaps matching TRBD2 (6 bases). The V and J ends lost 4 bases and 3 bases respectively, with 20 bases between them. CDR3 length equals 16 residues. Per germline, CDR1 SGHRS and CDR2 YFSETQ. The CDR3: CASSPGLTGDRYEQYF. The CDR3 region has the DNA TGCGCCAGCAGCCCGGGTTTGACGGGGGATCGCTACGAGCAGTACTTC.

The genes are TRBV11-2 and TRBJ1-4, with 9 bases matching TRBD1. The CDR3 contains 19 residues. Germline CDR1 SGHAT, CDR2 FQNNGV. The V and J ends lost 1 base and 0 bases, in that order; junction bases with no gene match: 9. CDR3 sequence (DNA): TGTGCCAGCAGCTTAGTCGGGACAGGGTGGACAGCAACTAATGAAAAACTGTTTTTT. Translation gives CASSLVGTGWTATNEKLFF.

This chain uses TRBV20-1 with TRBJ1-2; TRBD1 is a possible D gene (6 bases). The germline gives CDR1 DFQATT, CDR2 SNEGSKA (reference sequence). The CDR3 is 10 residues long. Trimming left V 3 bases short and J 8 bases short, with 7 bases between. The DNA of the CDR3 is TGCAGTGCTAGCAGGGGCGGCTACACCTTC. Protein product: CSASRGGYTF.

The V and J genes are TRBV11-2 and TRBJ2-7, with 8 bases matching TRBD2. The CDR3 has 16 residues. The trim removed 4 bases at V and 6 bases at J, leaving 14 bases unmatched. Per the germline V gene, CDR1 is SGHAT and CDR2 is FQNNGV. Here the CDR3 DNA reads TGTGCCAGCAGCTACCAAGCGGGAGATGCCTCGTTCGAGCAGTACTTC. This sequence encodes CASSYQAGDASFEQYF.

CDR3 coding DNA: TGTGCCAGCAGTTCTACCACAGGGATTGGGAACTATGGCTACACCTTC. This encodes CASSSTTGIGNYGYTF. The V call is TRBV27, the J call TRBJ1-2; weak D call: TRBD1 (6 bases). Trimming pared 4 bases from V and 2 bases from J, leaving 17 bases between. The CDR3 contains 16 residues. The V gene's germline CDR1 is MNHEY and CDR2 SMNVEV (reference sequence).

This sequence joins TRBV5-4 and TRBJ2-3; maybe TRBD2 (5 bases). Trimming took off 3 bases at V and 2 bases at J, with 10 bases between the two ends. This CDR3 region has 14 residues. The germline V gene encodes CDR1 SGHNT and CDR2 YYREEE (reference sequence). Here the CDR3 DNA reads TGTGCCAGCAGCTCCCGAGGGTACACAGATACGCAGTATTTT. It yields the protein CASSSRGYTDTQYF. The full variable domain, with the rest looked up from reference TRBV5-4 and TRBJ2-3, is ETGVTQSPTHLIKTRGQQVTLRCSSQSGHNTVSWYQQALGQGPQFIFQYYREEENGRGNFPPRFSGLQFPNYSSELNVNALELDDSALYLCASSSRGYTDTQYFGPGTRLTVL.

The chain uses TRBV4-1 and TRBJ1-3; D is perhaps TRBD1 (6 bases). This CDR3 region has 19 residues. V lost 1 base and J lost 0, with 19 bases in between. CDR1 and CDR2 (germline): MGHRA, YSYEKL. The CDR3 region is CASSQVPILGGLSGNTIYF. The DNA for the CDR3 is TGCGCCAGCAGCCAAGTTCCTATCCTGGGGGGGCTCTCTGGAAACACCATATATTTT.

This chain links TRBV5-1 with TRBJ2-1; TRBD2 matches 8 bases. CDR1 and CDR2 from the germline V gene are SGHRS and YFSETQ. The CDR3 extends over 13 amino acids. V was pared by 5 bases and J by 5 bases, with 3 bases of the junction left unmatched. CDR3 bases: TGCGCCAGCAGTGTACTAGCGGACAATGAGCAGTTCTTC. Protein product: CASSVLADNEQFF.

This clone was observed a single time. The chain recombines TRBV2 with TRBJ1-2; 7 positions match TRBD1. CDR1 is SNHLY and CDR2 is FYNNEI in the germline V gene. Losses at the gene ends were 5 bases for V and 4 bases for J; bases not matched to a gene: 10. CDR3 length: 15 amino acids. The CDR3 nucleotides are TGTGCCAGCAGTCCGTCGACAGGGTCGATCTATGGCTACACCTTC. This codes for CASSPSTGSIYGYTF.